This T cell receptor (beta chain) was found in a study of shared clonotypes between healthy human individuals. This CDR3 comprises 20 residues. Trimming left V 4 bases short and J 4 bases short, with 31 bases between. In germline, CDR1 is SGHRS, CDR2 YFSETQ. On this clone: The antigen remains undetermined.

Profiled with immunoSEQ multiplex PCR; TCRdb holds only in-frame clones, not every one. This table holds under 2.5 million clones, about 90% found once. Study-level findings and limits: Naive CD4 clonotypes overlapped across several donors at around 5%.

J is TRBJ2-3 and V is TRBV5-1; TRBD2 is a possible D gene (9 bases). The sequenced sample consisted of naive CD4+ T cells from PBMCs. Subset specified: CD45RA+ positively selected. The TCR was taken from a young man in good health. Some clones in this sample may be carry-over from other donors' samples. In nucleotides, the CDR3 is TGCGCCAGCAGCGCGGGAGGGACAGGCCTCGGCGGGCCTCTCTCAGATACGCAGTATTTT. This sequence encodes CASSAGGTGLGGPLSDTQYF.